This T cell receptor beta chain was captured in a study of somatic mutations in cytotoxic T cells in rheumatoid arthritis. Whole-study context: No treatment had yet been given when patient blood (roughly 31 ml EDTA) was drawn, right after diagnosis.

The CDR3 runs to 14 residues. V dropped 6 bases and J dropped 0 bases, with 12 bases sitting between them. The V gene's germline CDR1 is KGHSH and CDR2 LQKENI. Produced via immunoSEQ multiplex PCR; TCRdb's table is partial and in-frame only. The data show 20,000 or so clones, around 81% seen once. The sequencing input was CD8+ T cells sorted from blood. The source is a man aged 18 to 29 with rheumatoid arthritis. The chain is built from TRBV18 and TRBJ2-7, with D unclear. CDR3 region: CASSALESSYEQYF. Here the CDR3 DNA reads TGTGCCAGCTCGGCTTTAGAGAGCTCCTACGAGCAGTACTTC.